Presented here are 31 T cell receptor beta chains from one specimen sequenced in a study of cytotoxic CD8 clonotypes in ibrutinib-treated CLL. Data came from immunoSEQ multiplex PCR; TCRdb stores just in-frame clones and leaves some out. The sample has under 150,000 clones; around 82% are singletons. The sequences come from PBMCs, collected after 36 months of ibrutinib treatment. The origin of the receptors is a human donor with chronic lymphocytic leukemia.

This chain's CDR3 is CASRNPRGGTEAFF. The CDR3 DNA sequence: TGTGCCAGTAGGAACCCCAGGGGGGGCACTGAAGCTTTCTTT. V and J are TRBV19 and TRBJ1-1; 7 bases agree with TRBD1. The trim removed 6 bases at V and 4 bases at J, leaving 8 bases unmatched. This CDR3 spans 14 amino acids. CDR1 and CDR2 from the germline V gene are LNHDA and SQIVND (reference sequence).

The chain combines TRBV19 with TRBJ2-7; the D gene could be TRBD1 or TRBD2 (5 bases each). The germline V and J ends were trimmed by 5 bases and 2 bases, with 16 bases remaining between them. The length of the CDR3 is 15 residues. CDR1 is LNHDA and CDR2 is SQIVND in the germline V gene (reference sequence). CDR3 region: CASSSPGAGAYEQYF. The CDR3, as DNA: TGTGCCAGTAGTTCCCCCGGGGCAGGAGCCTACGAGCAGTACTTC.

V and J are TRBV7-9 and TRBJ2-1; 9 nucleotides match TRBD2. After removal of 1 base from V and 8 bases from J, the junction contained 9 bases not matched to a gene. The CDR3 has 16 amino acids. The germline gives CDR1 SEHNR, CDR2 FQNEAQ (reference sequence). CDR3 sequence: CASSLGAGGPFDEQFF. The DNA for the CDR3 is TGTGCCAGCAGCTTAGGTGCGGGAGGGCCATTTGATGAGCAGTTCTTC. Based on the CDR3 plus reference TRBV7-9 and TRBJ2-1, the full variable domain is DTGVSQNPRHKITKRGQNVTFRCDPISEHNRLYWYRQTLGQGPEFLTYFQNEAQLEKSRLLSDRFSAERPKGSFSTLEIQRTEQGDSAMYLCASSLGAGGPFDEQFFGPGTRLTVL.

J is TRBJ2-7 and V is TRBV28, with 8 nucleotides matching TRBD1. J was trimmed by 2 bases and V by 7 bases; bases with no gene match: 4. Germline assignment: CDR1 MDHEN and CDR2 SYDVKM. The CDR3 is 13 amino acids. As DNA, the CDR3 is TGTGCCAGCACCACGGGACAGGCCTACGAGCAGTACTTC. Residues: CASTTGQAYEQYF.

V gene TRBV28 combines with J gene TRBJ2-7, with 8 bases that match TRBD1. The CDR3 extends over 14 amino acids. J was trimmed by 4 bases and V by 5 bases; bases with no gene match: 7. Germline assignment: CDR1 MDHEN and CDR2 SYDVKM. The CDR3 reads CASSTGTGFYEQYF. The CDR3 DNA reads TGTGCCAGCAGTACCGGGACAGGTTTTTACGAGCAGTACTTC.

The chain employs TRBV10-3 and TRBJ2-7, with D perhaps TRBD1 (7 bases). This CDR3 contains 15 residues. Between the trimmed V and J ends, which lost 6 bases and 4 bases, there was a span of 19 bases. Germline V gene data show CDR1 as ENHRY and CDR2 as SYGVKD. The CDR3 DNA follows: TGTGCCATCAGGGAGGGACAGTACAATCAATACGAGCAGTACTTC. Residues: CAIREGQYNQYEQYF.

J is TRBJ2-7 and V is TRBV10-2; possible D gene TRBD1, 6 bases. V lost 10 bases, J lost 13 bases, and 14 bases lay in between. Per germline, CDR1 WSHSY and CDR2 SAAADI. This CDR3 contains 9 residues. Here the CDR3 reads CAKVQGSYF. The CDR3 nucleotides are TGCGCCAAAGTACAGGGATCCTACTTC.

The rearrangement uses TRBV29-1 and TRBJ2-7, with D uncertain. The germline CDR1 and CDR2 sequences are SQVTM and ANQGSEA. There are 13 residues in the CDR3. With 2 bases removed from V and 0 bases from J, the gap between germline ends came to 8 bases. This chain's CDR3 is CSVELGRSYEQYF. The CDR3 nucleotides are TGCAGCGTTGAATTGGGCCGCTCCTACGAGCAGTACTTC.

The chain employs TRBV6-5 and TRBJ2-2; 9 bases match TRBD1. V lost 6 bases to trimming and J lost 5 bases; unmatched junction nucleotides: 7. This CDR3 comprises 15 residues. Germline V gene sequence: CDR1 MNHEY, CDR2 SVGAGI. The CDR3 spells CASRPGTGRTGELFF. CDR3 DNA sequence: TGTGCCAGCAGGCCCGGGACAGGGAGGACCGGGGAGCTGTTTTTT.

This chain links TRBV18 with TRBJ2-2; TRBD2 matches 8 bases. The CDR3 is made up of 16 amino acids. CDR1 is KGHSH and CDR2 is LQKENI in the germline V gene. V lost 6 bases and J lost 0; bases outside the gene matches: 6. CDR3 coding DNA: TGTGCCAGCTCTCAGCTAGCGGGTGCGAACACCGGGGAGCTGTTTTTT. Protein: CASSQLAGANTGELFF.

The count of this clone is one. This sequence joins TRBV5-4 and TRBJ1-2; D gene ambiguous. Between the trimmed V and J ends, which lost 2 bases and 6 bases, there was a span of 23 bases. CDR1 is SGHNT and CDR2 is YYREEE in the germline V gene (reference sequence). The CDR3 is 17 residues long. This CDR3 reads CASSFIAHSRARDGYTF. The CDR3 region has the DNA TGTGCCAGCAGCTTTATCGCACATTCGAGGGCTAGGGATGGCTACACCTTC. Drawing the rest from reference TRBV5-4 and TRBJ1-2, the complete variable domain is ETGVTQSPTHLIKTRGQQVTLRCSSQSGHNTVSWYQQALGQGPQFIFQYYREEENGRGNFPPRFSGLQFPNYSSELNVNALELDDSALYLCASSFIAHSRARDGYTFGSGTRLTVV.

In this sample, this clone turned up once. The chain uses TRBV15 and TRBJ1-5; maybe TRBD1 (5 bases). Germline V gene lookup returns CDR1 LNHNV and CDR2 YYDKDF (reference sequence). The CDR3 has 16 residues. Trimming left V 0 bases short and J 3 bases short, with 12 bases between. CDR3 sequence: CATSRDRQRNNQPQHF. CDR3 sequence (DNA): TGTGCCACCAGCAGAGACCGACAGCGAAACAATCAGCCCCAGCATTTT.

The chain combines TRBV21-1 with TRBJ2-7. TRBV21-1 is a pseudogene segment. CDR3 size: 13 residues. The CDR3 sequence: CASIRTAGYQQYF. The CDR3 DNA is TGTGCCAGCATCCGAACGGCTGGTTATCAGCAGTACTTC.

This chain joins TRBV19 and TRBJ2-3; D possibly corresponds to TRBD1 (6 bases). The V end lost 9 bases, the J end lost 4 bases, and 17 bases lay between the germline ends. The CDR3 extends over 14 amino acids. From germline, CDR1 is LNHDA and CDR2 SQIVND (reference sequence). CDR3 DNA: TGTGCCAGCACTACACAGGGTCTTGCAGATACGCAGTATTTT. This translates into CASTTQGLADTQYF.

CDR3 bases: TGTGCCAGCTCCTTTCGGGACAGCAATCAGCCCCAGCATTTT. It translates to CASSFRDSNQPQHF. This rearrangement joins TRBV4-2 to TRBJ1-5; perhaps TRBD1 as D (5 bases). The CDR3 extends over 14 amino acids. Germline values: CDR1 LGHNA, CDR2 YNFKEQ. The V end lost 8 bases, the J end lost 1 base, and 12 bases lay between the germline ends.

CDR3 sequence reads: CASSQEDRGGETQYF. Here the CDR3 DNA reads TGTGCCAGCAGCCAAGAAGACAGGGGAGGCGAGACCCAGTACTTC. The chain is built from TRBV4-2 and TRBJ2-5; TRBD1 matches 8 bases. V was clipped by 0 bases and J by 5 bases; unmatched bases: 5. In germline, CDR1 is LGHNA, CDR2 YNFKEQ. The CDR3 runs 15 residues.

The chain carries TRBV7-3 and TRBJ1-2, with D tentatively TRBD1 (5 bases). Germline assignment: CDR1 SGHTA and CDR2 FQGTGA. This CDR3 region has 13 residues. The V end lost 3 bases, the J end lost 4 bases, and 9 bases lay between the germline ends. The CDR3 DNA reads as TGTGCCAGCAGCTTGACCGGGGCCTATGGCTACACCTTC. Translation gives CASSLTGAYGYTF.

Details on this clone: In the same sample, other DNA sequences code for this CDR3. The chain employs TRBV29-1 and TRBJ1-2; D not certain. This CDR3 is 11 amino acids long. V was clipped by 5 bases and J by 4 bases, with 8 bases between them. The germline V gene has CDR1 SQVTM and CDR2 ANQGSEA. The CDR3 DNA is TGCAGCGTTAGACGCGGCTATGGCTACACCTTC. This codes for CSVRRGYGYTF.

CDR3 sequence reads: CASLEGLARGNEQFF. The CDR3 coding sequence is TGTGCCAGCCTCGAGGGACTTGCGCGGGGGAATGAGCAGTTCTTC. This chain joins TRBV2 and TRBJ2-1; 7 nucleotides align to TRBD2. Germline assignment: CDR1 SNHLY and CDR2 FYNNEI. The CDR3 consists of 15 residues. Trimming cost V 8 bases and J 7 bases; bases outside gene matches: 14.

The DNA of the CDR3 is TGTGCCATCAGTGTCAGGGTTGGGGCTGGGGCCAACGTCCTGACTTTC. This translates into CAISVRVGAGANVLTF. This chain joins TRBV10-3 and TRBJ2-6, with TRBD1 as a possible D gene (5 bases). The V end was cut by 4 bases, the J end by 2 bases, with 12 bases between. The CDR3 sequence is 16 residues long. Germline CDR1 is ENHRY and CDR2 is SYGVKD.

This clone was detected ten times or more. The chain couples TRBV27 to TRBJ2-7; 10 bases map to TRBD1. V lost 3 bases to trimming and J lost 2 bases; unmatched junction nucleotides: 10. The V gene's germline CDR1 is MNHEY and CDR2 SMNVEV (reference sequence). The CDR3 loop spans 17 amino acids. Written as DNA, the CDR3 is TGTGCCAGCAGTTTGGGGCCCCCCGGACAGGGGGCCTACGAGCAGTACTTC. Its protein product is CASSLGPPGQGAYEQYF.

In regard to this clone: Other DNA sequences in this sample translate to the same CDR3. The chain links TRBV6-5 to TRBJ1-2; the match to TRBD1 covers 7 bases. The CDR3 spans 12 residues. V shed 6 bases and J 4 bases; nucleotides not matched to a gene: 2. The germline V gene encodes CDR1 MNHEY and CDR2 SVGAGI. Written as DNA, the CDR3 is TGTGCCAGCAGACAGGGGTCCTATGGCTACACCTTC. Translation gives CASRQGSYGYTF.

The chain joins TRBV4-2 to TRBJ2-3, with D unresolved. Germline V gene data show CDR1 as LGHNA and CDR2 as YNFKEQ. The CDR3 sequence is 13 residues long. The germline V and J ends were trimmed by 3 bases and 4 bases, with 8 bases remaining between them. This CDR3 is CASSHEQPDTQYF. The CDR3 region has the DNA TGTGCCAGCAGCCACGAGCAGCCAGATACGCAGTATTTT.

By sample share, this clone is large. CDR3: CAWETTGTVNEQFF. The CDR3 region has the DNA TGTGCCTGGGAGACAACCGGGACTGTCAATGAGCAGTTCTTC. This chain connects TRBV30 to TRBJ2-1; D is perhaps TRBD2 (6 bases). CDR1 is GTSNPN and CDR2 is SVGIG in the germline V gene (reference sequence). This CDR3 comprises 14 residues. The ends were cut back, 5 bases at V and 6 bases at J, with 17 bases in the middle.

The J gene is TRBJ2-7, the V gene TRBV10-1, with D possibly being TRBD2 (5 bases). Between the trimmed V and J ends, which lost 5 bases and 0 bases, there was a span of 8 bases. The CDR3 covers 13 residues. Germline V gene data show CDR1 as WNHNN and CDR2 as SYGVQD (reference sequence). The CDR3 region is CASSSGPSYEQYF. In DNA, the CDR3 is TGCGCCAGCAGTAGCGGACCCTCCTACGAGCAGTACTTC.

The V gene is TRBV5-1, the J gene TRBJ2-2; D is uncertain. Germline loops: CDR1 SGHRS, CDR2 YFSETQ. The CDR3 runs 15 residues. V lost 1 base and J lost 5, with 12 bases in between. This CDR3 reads CASSLKGAGTGELFF. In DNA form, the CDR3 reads TGCGCCAGCAGCTTGAAGGGCGCTGGGACCGGGGAGCTGTTTTTT.

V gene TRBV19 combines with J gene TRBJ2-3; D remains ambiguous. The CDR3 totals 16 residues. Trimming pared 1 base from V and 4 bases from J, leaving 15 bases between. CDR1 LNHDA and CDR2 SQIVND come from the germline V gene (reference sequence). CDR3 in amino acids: CASSIGATLRSDTQYF. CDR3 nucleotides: TGTGCCAGTAGTATAGGGGCAACCCTTAGGTCAGATACGCAGTATTTT.

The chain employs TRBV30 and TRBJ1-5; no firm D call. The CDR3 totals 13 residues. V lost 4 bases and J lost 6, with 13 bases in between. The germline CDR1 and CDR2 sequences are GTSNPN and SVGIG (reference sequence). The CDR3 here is CAWNQVGGQPQHF. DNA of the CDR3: TGTGCCTGGAATCAGGTAGGCGGTCAGCCCCAGCATTTT.

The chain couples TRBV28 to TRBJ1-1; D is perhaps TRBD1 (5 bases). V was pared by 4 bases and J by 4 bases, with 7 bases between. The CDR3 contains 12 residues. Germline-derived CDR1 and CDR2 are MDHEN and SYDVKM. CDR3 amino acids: CASSSGRTEAFF. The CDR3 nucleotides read TGTGCCAGCAGTTCAGGGCGCACTGAAGCTTTCTTT.

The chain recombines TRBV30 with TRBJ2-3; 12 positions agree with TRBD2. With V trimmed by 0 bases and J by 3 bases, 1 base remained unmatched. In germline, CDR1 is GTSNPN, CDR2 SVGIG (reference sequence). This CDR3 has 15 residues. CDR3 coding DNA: TGTGCCTGGAGTGTAGGACTAGCGGGAACAGATACGCAGTATTTT. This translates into CAWSVGLAGTDTQYF. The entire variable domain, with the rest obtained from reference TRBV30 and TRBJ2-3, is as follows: SQTIHQWPATLVQPVGSPLSLECTVEGTSNPNLYWYRQAAGRGLQLLFYSVGIGQISSEVPQNLSASRPQDRQFILSSKKLLLSDSGFYLCAWSVGLAGTDTQYFGPGTRLTVL.

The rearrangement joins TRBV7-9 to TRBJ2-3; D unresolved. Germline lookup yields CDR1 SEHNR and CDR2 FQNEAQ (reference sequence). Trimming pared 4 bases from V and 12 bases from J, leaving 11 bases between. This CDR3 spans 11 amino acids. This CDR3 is CASSSPFRQYF. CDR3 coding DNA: TGTGCCAGCAGCTCCCCGTTTAGACAGTATTTT.